This T cell receptor (beta chain) was documented in a study of cytomegalovirus exposure and HLA in healthy donors. Whole-study findings and limits: HLA alleles showed associations with around 15,000 TCR beta sequences in a later analysis, at a 0.05 false discovery rate.

CDR1 is SGHDT and CDR2 is YYEEEE in the germline V gene. The V and J ends lost 6 bases and 3 bases respectively, with 15 bases between them. This CDR3 is built from 14 residues. A single count supports this clone. The target antigen is unknown. The PCR employed 60 Vbeta primers together with 13 Jbeta primers. The protocol was immunoSEQ multiplex PCR, while the TCRdb copy is restricted to in-frame clones and leaves out a portion. The table records more than 95,000 clones, just over 75% of them present only once. This receptor was taken from a man in his forties in good health and CMV-seropositive. This chain connects TRBV5-6 to TRBJ1-2, with D perhaps TRBD1 (6 bases). The sequencing input was PBMCs. The DNA for the CDR3 is TGTGCCAGCACCATCACAGGGCAAGACTATGGCTACACCTTC. Residues: CASTITGQDYGYTF.